This T cell receptor beta chain is from a study of T cells in Graves' hyperthyroidism and ophthalmopathy. This clonotype turned up a few times. Amplified TCR beta CDR3 regions came from RNA transcripts. The primer set for the first-round RT-PCR of the TCR CDR3 was HTBI. MiXCR was run by TCRdb on the multiplex PCR reads, yielding one entry per CDR3 protein. Counted here are some 570,000 distinct CDR3 sequences, 17% occurring once; the ten biggest clones make up approximately 16%. V was trimmed by 4 bases and J by 1 base, leaving 19 bases between them. This CDR3 region has 18 residues. Germline lookup yields CDR1 LGHDT and CDR2 YNNKEL (reference sequence).

Sequences were obtained from blood. The V call is TRBV3-1, the J call TRBJ1-4; D unresolved. This receptor was taken from a woman aged 18-29 years with Graves' ophthalmopathy. Here the CDR3 reads CASSPYEGYSGTNEKLFF. CDR3 in DNA: TGTGCCAGCAGCCCCTACGAGGGCTACTCAGGAACTAATGAAAAACTGTTTTTT.